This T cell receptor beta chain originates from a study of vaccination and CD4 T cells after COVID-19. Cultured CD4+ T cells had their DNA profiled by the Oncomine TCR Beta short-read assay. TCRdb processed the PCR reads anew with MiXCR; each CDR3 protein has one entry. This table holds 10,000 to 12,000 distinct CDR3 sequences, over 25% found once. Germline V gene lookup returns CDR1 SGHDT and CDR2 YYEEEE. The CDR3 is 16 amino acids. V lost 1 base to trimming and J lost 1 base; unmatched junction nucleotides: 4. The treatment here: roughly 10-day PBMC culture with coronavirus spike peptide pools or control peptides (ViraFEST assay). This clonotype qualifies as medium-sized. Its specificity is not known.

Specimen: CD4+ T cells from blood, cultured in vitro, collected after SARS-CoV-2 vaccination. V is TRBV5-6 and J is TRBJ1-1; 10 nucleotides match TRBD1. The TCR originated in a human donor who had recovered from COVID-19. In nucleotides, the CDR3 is TGTGCCAGCAGCTTGTTCGGACAGGGGGGGAACACTGAAGCTTTCTTT. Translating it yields CASSLFGQGGNTEAFF. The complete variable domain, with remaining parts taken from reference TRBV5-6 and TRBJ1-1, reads DAGVTQSPTHLIKTRGQQVTLRCSPKSGHDTVSWYQQALGQGPQFIFQYYEEEERQRGNFPDRFSGHQFPNYSSELNVNALLLGDSALYLCASSLFGQGGNTEAFFGQGTRLTVV.